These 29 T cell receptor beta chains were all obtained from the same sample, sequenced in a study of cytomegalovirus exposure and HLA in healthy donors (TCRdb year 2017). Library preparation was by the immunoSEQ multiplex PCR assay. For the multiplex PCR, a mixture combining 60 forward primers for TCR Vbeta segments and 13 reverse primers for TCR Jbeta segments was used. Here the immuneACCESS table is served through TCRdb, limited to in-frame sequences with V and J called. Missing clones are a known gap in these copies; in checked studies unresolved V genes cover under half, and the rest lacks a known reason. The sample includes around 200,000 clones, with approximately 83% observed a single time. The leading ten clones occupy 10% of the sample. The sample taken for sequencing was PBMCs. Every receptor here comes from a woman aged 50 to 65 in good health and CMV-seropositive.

The CDR3: CASSLGQGKNYGYTF. CDR3 coding DNA: TGCGCCAGCAGCTTGGGACAGGGAAAGAACTATGGCTACACCTTC. The V gene is TRBV5-1, the J gene TRBJ1-2; TRBD1 agrees at 7 bases. The CDR3 runs 15 residues. Per the germline V gene, CDR1 is SGHRS and CDR2 is YFSETQ. Trimming at V came to 0 bases and at J to 2 bases, leaving 4 bases not matched to a gene.

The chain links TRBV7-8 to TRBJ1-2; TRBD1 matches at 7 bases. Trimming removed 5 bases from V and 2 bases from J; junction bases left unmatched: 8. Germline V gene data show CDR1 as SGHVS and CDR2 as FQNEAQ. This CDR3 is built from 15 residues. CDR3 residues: CASSPRQGMNYGYTF. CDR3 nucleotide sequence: TGTGCCAGCAGCCCTCGACAGGGAATGAACTATGGCTACACCTTC.

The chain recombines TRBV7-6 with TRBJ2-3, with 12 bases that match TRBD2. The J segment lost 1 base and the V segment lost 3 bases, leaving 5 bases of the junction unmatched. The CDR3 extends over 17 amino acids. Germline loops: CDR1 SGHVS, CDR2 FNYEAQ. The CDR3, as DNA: TGTGCCAGCAGCTTCTCCACTAGCGGGGGGCGCACAGATACGCAGTATTTT. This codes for CASSFSTSGGRTDTQYF.

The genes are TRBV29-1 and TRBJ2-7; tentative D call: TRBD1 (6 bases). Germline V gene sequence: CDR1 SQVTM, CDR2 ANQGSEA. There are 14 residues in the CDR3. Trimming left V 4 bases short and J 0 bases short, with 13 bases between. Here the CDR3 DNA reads TGCAGCGTTGCCACAGGGTTTAGCTCCTACGAGCAGTACTTC. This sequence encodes CSVATGFSSYEQYF.

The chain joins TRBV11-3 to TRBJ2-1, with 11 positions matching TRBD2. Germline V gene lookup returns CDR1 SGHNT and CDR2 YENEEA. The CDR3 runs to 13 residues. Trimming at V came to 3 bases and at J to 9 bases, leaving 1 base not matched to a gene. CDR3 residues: CASSFGTSGEQFF. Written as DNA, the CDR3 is TGTGCCAGCAGCTTCGGGACTAGCGGTGAGCAGTTCTTC. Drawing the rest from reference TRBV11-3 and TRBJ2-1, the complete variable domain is EAGVVQSPRYKIIEKKQPVAFWCNPISGHNTLYWYLQNLGQGPELLIRYENEEAVDDSQLPKDRFSAERLKGVDSTLKIQPAELGDSAVYLCASSFGTSGEQFFGPGTRLTVL.

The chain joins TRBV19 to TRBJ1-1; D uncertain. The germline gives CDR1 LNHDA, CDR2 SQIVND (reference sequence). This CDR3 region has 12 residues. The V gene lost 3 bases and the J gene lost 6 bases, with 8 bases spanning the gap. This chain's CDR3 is CASSIGVAEAFF. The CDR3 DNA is TGTGCCAGTAGTATCGGGGTAGCTGAAGCTTTCTTT. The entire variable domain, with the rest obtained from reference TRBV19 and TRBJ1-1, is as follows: DGGITQSPKYLFRKEGQNVTLSCEQNLNHDAMYWYRQDPGQGLRLIYYSQIVNDFQKGDIAEGYSVSREKKESFPLTVTSAQKNPTAFYLCASSIGVAEAFFGQGTRLTVV.

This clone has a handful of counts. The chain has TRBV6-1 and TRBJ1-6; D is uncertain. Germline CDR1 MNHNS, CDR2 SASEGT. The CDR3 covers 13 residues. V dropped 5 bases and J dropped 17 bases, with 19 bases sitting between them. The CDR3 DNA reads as TGTGCCAGCAGTAGATATTCCGACGCCGGGGTCCACTTT. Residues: CASSRYSDAGVHF.

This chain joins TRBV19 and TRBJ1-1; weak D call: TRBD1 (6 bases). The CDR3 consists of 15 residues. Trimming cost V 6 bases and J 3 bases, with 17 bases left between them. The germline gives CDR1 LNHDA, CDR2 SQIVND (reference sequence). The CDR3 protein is CASSPNPYRDTEAFF. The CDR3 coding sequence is TGTGCCAGTAGCCCCAACCCATACAGGGACACTGAAGCTTTCTTT.

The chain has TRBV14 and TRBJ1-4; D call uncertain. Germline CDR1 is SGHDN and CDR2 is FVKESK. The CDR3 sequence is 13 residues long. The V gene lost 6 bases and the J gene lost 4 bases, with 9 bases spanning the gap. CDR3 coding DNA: TGTGCCAGCAGTCGGAGGTTTAATGAAAAACTGTTTTTT. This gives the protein CASSRRFNEKLFF.

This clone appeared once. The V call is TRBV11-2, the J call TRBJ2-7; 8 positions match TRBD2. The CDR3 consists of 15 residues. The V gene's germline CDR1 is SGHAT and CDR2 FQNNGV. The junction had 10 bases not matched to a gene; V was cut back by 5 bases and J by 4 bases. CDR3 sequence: CASSPLGRGAYEQYF. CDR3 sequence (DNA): TGTGCCAGCAGCCCCCTGGGGCGGGGGGCTTACGAGCAGTACTTC.

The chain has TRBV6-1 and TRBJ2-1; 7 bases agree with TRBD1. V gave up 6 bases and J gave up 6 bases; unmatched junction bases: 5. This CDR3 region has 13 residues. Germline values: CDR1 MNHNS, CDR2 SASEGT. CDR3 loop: CASSATGVNEQFF. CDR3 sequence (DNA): TGTGCCAGCAGCGCTACAGGGGTCAATGAGCAGTTCTTC.

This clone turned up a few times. This CDR3 reads CASSEGTGGWALHF. The CDR3 DNA follows: TGCGCCAGCAGTGAGGGGACAGGGGGGTGGGCCCTCCACTTT. This chain uses TRBV4-1 with TRBJ1-6, with 11 bases fitting TRBD1. Germline V gene lookup returns CDR1 MGHRA and CDR2 YSYEKL. Unmatched junction bases numbered 9, after V lost 6 bases and J lost 14 bases. CDR3 length: 14 amino acids.

The CDR3 here is CASSPPTGDYGYTF. As DNA, the CDR3 is TGTGCCAGCTCCCCGCCGACAGGGGATTATGGCTACACCTTC. The V call is TRBV18, the J call TRBJ1-2; TRBD1 matches 8 bases. The J segment lost 5 bases and the V segment lost 6 bases, leaving 8 bases of the junction unmatched. This CDR3 spans 14 amino acids. Germline V lookup: CDR1 KGHSH, CDR2 LQKENI.

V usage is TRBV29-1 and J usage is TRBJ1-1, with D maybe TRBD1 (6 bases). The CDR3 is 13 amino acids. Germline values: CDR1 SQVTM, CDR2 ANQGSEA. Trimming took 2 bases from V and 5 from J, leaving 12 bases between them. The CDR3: CSVERAQGTEAFF. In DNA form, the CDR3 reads TGCAGCGTTGAAAGGGCCCAGGGGACTGAAGCTTTCTTT.

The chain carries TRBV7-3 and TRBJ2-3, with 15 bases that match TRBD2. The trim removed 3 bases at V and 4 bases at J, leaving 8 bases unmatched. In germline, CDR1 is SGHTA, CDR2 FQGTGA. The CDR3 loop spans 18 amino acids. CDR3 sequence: CASSLGLAGGGQADTQYF. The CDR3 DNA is TGTGCCAGCAGCTTGGGACTAGCGGGGGGAGGGCAGGCAGATACGCAGTATTTT.

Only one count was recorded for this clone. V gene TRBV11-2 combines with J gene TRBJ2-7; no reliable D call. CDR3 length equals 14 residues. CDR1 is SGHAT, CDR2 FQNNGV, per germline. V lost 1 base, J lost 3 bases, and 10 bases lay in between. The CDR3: CASSLGAGDYEQYF. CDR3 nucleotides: TGTGCCAGCAGCTTAGGGGCAGGCGACTACGAGCAGTACTTC.

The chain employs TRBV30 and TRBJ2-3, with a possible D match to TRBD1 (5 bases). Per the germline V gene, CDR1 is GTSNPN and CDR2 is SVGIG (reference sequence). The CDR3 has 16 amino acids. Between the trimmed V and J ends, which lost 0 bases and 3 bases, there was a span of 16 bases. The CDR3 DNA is TGTGCCTGGAGTGTCCCAGGACCCAAGGGGACAGATACGCAGTATTTT. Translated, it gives CAWSVPGPKGTDTQYF.

The CDR3 sequence: CASSLRLADEQYF. CDR3 bases: TGCGCCAGCAGCTTAAGGCTAGCCGACGAGCAGTACTTC. This chain joins TRBV5-1 and TRBJ2-7; D is possibly TRBD2 (5 bases). Germline V gene data show CDR1 as SGHRS and CDR2 as YFSETQ. V was cut by 2 bases and J by 5 bases, with 11 bases left in between. The CDR3 consists of 13 residues.

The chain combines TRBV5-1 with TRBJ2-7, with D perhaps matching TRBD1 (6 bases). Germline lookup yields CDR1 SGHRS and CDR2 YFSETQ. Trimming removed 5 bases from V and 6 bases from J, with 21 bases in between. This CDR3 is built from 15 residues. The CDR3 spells CASRVQGMGISEQYF. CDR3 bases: TGCGCCAGCAGAGTACAGGGAATGGGCATTTCCGAGCAGTACTTC.

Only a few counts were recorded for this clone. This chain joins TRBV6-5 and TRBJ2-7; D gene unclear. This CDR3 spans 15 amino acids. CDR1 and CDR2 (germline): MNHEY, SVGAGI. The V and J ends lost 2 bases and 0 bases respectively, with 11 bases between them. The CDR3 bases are TGTGCCAGCAGTTACACAGCAGGAAGCTCCTACGAGCAGTACTTC. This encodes CASSYTAGSSYEQYF.

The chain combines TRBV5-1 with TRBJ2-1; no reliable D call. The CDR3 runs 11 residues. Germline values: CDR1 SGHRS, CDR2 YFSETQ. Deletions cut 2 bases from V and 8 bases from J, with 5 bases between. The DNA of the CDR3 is TGCGCCAGCAGCTTTGGGCATGAGCAGTTCTTC. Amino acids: CASSFGHEQFF.

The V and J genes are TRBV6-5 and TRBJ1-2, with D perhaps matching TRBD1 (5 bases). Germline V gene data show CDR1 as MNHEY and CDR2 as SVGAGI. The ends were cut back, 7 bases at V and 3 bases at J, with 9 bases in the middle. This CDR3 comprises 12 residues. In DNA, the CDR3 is TGTGCCAGCACTACGGGGGACTATGGCTACACCTTC. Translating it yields CASTTGDYGYTF.

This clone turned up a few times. The CDR3, as DNA: TGTGCCAGCAGTGACCCGACAGGGGGGAACGAGCAGTACTTC. Encoded protein: CASSDPTGGNEQYF. V is TRBV6-1 and J is TRBJ2-7; 9 positions match TRBD1. Looked up from germline, CDR1 is MNHNS and CDR2 is SASEGT. The CDR3 runs to 14 residues. After removal of 3 bases from V and 5 bases from J, the junction contained 5 bases not matched to a gene.

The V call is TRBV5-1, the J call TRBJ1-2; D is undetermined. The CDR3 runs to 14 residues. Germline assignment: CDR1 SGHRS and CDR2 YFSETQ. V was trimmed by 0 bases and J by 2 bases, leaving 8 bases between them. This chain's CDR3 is CASSLEPLNYGYTF. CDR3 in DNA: TGCGCCAGCAGCTTGGAACCGCTAAACTATGGCTACACCTTC.

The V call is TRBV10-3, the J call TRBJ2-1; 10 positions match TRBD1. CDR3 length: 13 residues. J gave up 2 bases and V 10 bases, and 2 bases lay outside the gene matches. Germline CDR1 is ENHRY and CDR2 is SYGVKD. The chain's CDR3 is CATGQGPYNEQFF. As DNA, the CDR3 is TGTGCCACGGGACAGGGGCCCTACAATGAGCAGTTCTTC.

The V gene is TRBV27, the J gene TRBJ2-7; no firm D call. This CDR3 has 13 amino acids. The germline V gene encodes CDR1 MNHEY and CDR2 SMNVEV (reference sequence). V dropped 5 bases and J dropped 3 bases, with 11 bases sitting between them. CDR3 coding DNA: TGTGCCAGCAGTCCGTCCGGGTTCTACGAGCAGTACTTC. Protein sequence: CASSPSGFYEQYF.

CDR3 in DNA: TGTGCCAGCAGCGGAACCGACAGGGGTAATTCACCCCTCCACTTT. It codes for CASSGTDRGNSPLHF. The chain couples TRBV9 to TRBJ1-6; 8 bases line up with TRBD1. There are 15 residues in the CDR3. V was clipped by 3 bases and J by 6 bases; unmatched bases: 5. Germline CDR1 SGDLS, CDR2 YYNGEE.

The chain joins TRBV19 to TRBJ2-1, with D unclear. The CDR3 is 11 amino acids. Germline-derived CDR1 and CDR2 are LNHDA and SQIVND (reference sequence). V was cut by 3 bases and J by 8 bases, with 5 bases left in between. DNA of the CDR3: TGTGCCAGTAGTATTCGGTATGAGCAGTTCTTC. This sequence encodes CASSIRYEQFF.

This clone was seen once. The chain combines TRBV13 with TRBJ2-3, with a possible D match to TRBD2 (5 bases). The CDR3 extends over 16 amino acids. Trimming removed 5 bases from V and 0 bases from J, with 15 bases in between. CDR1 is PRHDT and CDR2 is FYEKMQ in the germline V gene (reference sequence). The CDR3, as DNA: TGTGCCAGCAGCGAACCTCTCCGGGGAAGCACAGATACGCAGTATTTT. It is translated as CASSEPLRGSTDTQYF. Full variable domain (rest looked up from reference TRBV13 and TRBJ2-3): AAGVIQSPRHLIKEKRETATLKCYPIPRHDTVYWYQQGPGQDPQFLISFYEKMQSDKGSIPDRFSAQQFSDYHSELNMSSLELGDSALYFCASSEPLRGSTDTQYFGPGTRLTVL.